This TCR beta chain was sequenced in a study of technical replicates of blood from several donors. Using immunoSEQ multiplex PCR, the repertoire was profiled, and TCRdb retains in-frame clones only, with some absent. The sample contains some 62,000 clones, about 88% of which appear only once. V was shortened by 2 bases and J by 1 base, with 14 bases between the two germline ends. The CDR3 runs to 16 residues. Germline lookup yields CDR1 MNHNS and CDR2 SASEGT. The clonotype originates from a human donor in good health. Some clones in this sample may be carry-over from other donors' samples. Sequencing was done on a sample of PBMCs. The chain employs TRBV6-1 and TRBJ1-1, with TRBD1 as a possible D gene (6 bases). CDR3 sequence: CASSELFSRGNTEAFF. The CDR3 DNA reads TGTGCCAGCAGTGAACTGTTCTCCAGGGGGAACACTGAAGCTTTCTTT.